This T cell receptor (beta chain) was sequenced in a study of blood T cell repertoires in COVID-19. Study-level background: Sources were T cells, B-cell-depleted T cells, or PBMCs; the material itself was cDNA or gDNA.

Germline V CDR1 and CDR2: SGHRS, YFSETQ. Trimming cost V 0 bases and J 4 bases, with 13 bases left between them. The CDR3 consists of 15 residues. Produced via immunoSEQ multiplex PCR; TCRdb's table is partial and in-frame only. This sample yields 250,000 or so clones, of which about 90% are seen a single time; 2.1% belongs to the top ten. Sequencing used peripheral blood. The rearrangement uses TRBV5-1 and TRBJ1-1; possible D gene TRBD1, 5 bases. The sequence derives from a woman in her sixties or seventies with COVID-19, enrolled during active disease. The CDR3: CASSLGLGGSTEAFF. The CDR3 bases are TGCGCCAGCAGCTTGGGTCTTGGGGGGAGCACTGAAGCTTTCTTT.